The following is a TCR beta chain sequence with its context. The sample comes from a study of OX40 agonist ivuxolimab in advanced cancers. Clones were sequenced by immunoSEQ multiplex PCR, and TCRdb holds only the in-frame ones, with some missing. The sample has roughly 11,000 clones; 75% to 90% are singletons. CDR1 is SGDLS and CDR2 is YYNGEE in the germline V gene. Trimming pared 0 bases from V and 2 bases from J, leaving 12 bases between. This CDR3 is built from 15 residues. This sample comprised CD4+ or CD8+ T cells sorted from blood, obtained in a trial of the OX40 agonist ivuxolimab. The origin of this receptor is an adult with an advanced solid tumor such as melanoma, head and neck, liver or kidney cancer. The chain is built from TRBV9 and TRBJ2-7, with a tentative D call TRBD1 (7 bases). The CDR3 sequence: CASSVVVRGAYEQYF. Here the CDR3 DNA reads TGTGCCAGCAGCGTAGTTGTCAGGGGGGCCTACGAGCAGTACTTC.